This entry is about one T cell receptor (beta chain). Its specificity is not known. The data are from a study of T cell repertoires in cytomegalovirus infection. Study context: Indications came from public TCR beta signatures; they pointed to CMV infection and to a matching HLA type.

The study's findings and limits: Identification of carriers of CMV plus the relevant HLA was performed using cumulative public TCR beta family frequency. CMV-specific TCR beta clonotypes restricted by HLA-C were the ones dominating the ex vivo response.

Trimming at V came to 7 bases and at J to 0 bases, leaving 4 bases not matched to a gene. Germline V lookup: CDR1 SGHRS, CDR2 YFSETQ. CDR3 length equals 14 residues. A single record per CDR3 protein comes from TCRdb applying MiXCR to the reads. Of hundreds of thousands of distinct CDR3 sequences in the sample, about 17% were seen once. Input material: PBMCs. This chain connects TRBV5-1 to TRBJ2-3, with 8 bases lining up with TRBD2. The clonotype was recovered from a human donor in good health (CMV status not recorded). Some clones in this sample may be carry-over from other donors' samples. CDR3 nucleotides: TGCGCCAGCGACAGCGGGGGTAGCACAGATACGCAGTATTTT. It specifies CASDSGGSTDTQYF.